The 30 T cell receptor beta chains reported below all come from one sample, sequenced in a study of Ad26.COV2.S vaccination and SARS-CoV-2 variants (dated by TCRdb to about 2021). What the treatment or condition label conveys for this sample: around 19 received Ad26.COV2.S at low or high dose, single or two shots; about 5 received placebo; per-sample allocation not given. Repertoires of vaccine and placebo recipients were sequenced from samples collected on day 63 after the first injection. Library preparation used the immunoSEQ multiplex PCR assay. Sourced from immuneACCESS, this table was stored by TCRdb with only in-frame sequences that have V and J called. A share of the clones is absent; for the studies checked, an unresolved V gene accounts for under half, and the remainder has no known explanation. The sample table lists around 340,000 clones, 80% to 90% of them with a count of one. The top ten hold approximately 5% of the sample.

The material was peripheral blood, obtained in a trial of Ad26.COV2.S vaccine versus placebo. Receptor source: a person between 18 and 59 years old who received the Ad26.COV2.S COVID-19 vaccine or a placebo.

V usage is TRBV7-6 and J usage is TRBJ1-4; perhaps TRBD1 as D (5 bases). V was clipped by 6 bases and J by 5 bases, with 16 bases between them. The CDR3 runs 15 residues. Germline V gives CDR1 SGHVS, CDR2 FNYEAQ. CDR3 bases: TGTGCCAGCAGGCCGGGACCGCTCCTGAATGAAAAACTGTTTTTT. Protein sequence: CASRPGPLLNEKLFF.

V is TRBV3-1 (or the pseudogene TRBV3-2) and J is TRBJ2-1; D tentatively reads TRBD1 or TRBD2 (6 bases each). This CDR3 is built from 18 residues. Trimming took off 0 bases at V and 0 bases at J, with 15 bases between the two ends. The germline V gene encodes CDR1 LGHDT and CDR2 YNNKEL (reference sequence). CDR3 in DNA: TGTGCCAGCAGCCAAGAGAGGCGGGGCAGGGGCTCCTACAATGAGCAGTTCTTC. Translated: CASSQERRGRGSYNEQFF.

The chain recombines TRBV2 with TRBJ2-3, with 9 bases aligning to TRBD2. The germline V gene has CDR1 SNHLY and CDR2 FYNNEI. The junction had 1 base not matched to a gene; V was cut back by 2 bases and J by 1 base. The CDR3 totals 15 residues. In DNA, the CDR3 is TGTGCCAGCAGTGAAAAGCGGGGGGGCACAGATACGCAGTATTTT. It is translated as CASSEKRGGTDTQYF.

V is TRBV6-4 and J is TRBJ2-7; 13 bases agree with TRBD2. The CDR3 length is 18 residues. The germline gives CDR1 MRHNA, CDR2 SNTAGT. J was trimmed by 5 bases and V by 3 bases; bases with no gene match: 13. The CDR3 DNA sequence: TGTGCCAGCAGTGATACAGCATTACTAGCGGGAGGGCCCCACGAGCAGTACTTC. Protein: CASSDTALLAGGPHEQYF.

This clone occurred once. This chain joins TRBV4-1 and TRBJ2-6; 9 bases match TRBD1. CDR1 and CDR2 from the germline V gene are MGHRA and YSYEKL. V lost 6 bases, J lost 0 bases, and 6 bases stayed unmatched. The CDR3 is 17 residues long. The DNA for the CDR3 is TGCGCCAGCAGAACCGGGACAGGGAGCTCTGGGGCCAACGTCCTGACTTTC. It codes for CASRTGTGSSGANVLTF.

Only one count was recorded for this clone. The chain recombines TRBV3-1 (or the pseudogene TRBV3-2) with TRBJ2-2, with 7 bases aligning to TRBD2. CDR3 length: 14 amino acids. Germline V CDR1 and CDR2: LGHDT, YNNKEL (reference sequence). V shed 7 bases, J shed 5 bases, and the junction held 7 bases outside the gene matches. This CDR3 reads CASTRTSRTGELFF. CDR3 DNA: TGTGCCAGCACCAGGACTAGTAGGACCGGGGAGCTGTTTTTT.

This chain links TRBV15 with TRBJ1-1; D is ambiguous. The V and J ends lost 3 bases and 3 bases respectively, with 8 bases between them. This CDR3 spans 13 amino acids. Per the germline V gene, CDR1 is LNHNV and CDR2 is YYDKDF (reference sequence). CDR3 residues: CATSRGGHTEAFF. The CDR3 DNA is TGTGCCACCAGCAGGGGCGGTCACACTGAAGCTTTCTTT.

In its sample, this clone was seen a few times. The J gene is TRBJ2-3, the V gene TRBV5-4; TRBD1 might be the D (6 bases). V lost 2 bases to trimming and J lost 1 base, with 8 bases between them. The CDR3 has 14 amino acids. The germline V gene has CDR1 SGHNT and CDR2 YYREEE (reference sequence). CDR3 nucleotides: TGTGCCAGCAGCTTTCGACAGGGCACAGATACGCAGTATTTT. Its translation: CASSFRQGTDTQYF.

The chain combines TRBV7-2 with TRBJ2-7, with 9 nucleotides matching TRBD1. V dropped 5 bases and J dropped 5; count of bases not matched to a gene: 4. There are 13 residues in the CDR3. The germline V gene encodes CDR1 SGHTA and CDR2 FQGNSA. The CDR3 sequence is CASSGTGSHEQYF. CDR3 nucleotide sequence: TGTGCCAGCAGCGGGACAGGGTCCCACGAGCAGTACTTC.

The chain combines TRBV30 with TRBJ1-6, with no clear D. Trimming removed 4 bases at V and 5 bases at J, with 12 bases between. The germline gives CDR1 GTSNPN, CDR2 SVGIG (reference sequence). This CDR3 has 14 residues. CDR3 residues: CAWNGQANNSPLHF. CDR3 coding DNA: TGTGCCTGGAACGGGCAGGCGAATAATTCACCCCTCCACTTT. The full variable domain, with the rest looked up from reference TRBV30 and TRBJ1-6, is SQTIHQWPATLVQPVGSPLSLECTVEGTSNPNLYWYRQAAGRGLQLLFYSVGIGQISSEVPQNLSASRPQDRQFILSSKKLLLSDSGFYLCAWNGQANNSPLHFGNGTRLTVT.

The chain employs TRBV27 and TRBJ1-4; possibly TRBD1 for D (6 bases). The CDR3 is 15 amino acids. Trimming took off 4 bases at V and 5 bases at J, with 14 bases between the two ends. Germline V CDR1 and CDR2: MNHEY, SMNVEV (reference sequence). CDR3 DNA sequence: TGTGCCAGCAGTTACTCCGGGGGCTTAAATGAAAAACTGTTTTTT. Its protein is CASSYSGGLNEKLFF.

The chain has TRBV3-1 (or the pseudogene TRBV3-2) and TRBJ1-2, with D unresolved. The V end was cut by 1 base, the J end by 8 bases, with 14 bases between. The CDR3 is 14 residues long. The germline V gene encodes CDR1 LGHDT and CDR2 YNNKEL (reference sequence). The CDR3 DNA is TGTGCCAGCAGCCAAGCCCAACAGCTTGGAGGCTACACCTTC. Protein sequence: CASSQAQQLGGYTF.

The V call is TRBV4-2, the J call TRBJ1-5, with D unclear. CDR1 LGHNA and CDR2 YNFKEQ come from the germline V gene. V was pared by 0 bases and J by 4 bases, with 7 bases between. This CDR3 is 14 amino acids long. The CDR3, as DNA: TGTGCCAGCAGCCAAGATCTAGGGAATCAGCCCCAGCATTTT. It codes for CASSQDLGNQPQHF.

In this sample, this clone turned up a few times. The rearrangement links TRBV4-3 to TRBJ2-7; the D is unclear. The CDR3 runs to 15 residues. Deletions cut 0 bases from V and 4 bases from J, with 13 bases between. CDR1 is LGHNA, CDR2 YSLEER, per germline. CDR3: CASSQDSGWGYEQYF. The CDR3 coding sequence is TGCGCCAGCAGCCAAGATAGTGGTTGGGGATACGAGCAGTACTTC.

This chain connects TRBV24-1 to TRBJ2-5; 12 nucleotides line up with TRBD1. This CDR3 comprises 18 residues. Per germline, CDR1 KGHDR and CDR2 SFDVKD. V lost 0 bases and J lost 4; bases outside the gene matches: 8. The CDR3 region is CATSDLPGTGGKGETQYF. For the CDR3, the DNA is TGTGCCACCAGTGATTTGCCCGGGACAGGGGGCAAGGGAGAGACCCAGTACTTC.

V is TRBV12-3 or TRBV12-4 and J is TRBJ2-7; 7 bases line up with TRBD1. This CDR3 spans 13 amino acids. V lost 6 bases and J lost 1; bases outside the gene matches: 3. The CDR3 reads CASSRDRSYEQYF. CDR3 bases: TGTGCCAGCAGCCGGGACAGATCCTACGAGCAGTACTTC.

This chain joins TRBV5-8 and TRBJ1-5, with D possibly matching TRBD1 (6 bases). The CDR3 contains 13 residues. Germline CDR1 reads SGHTS; CDR2 reads YDEGEE. The ends were cut back, 6 bases at V and 2 bases at J, with 9 bases in the middle. Here the CDR3 DNA reads TGTGCCAGCAAAGGGGGTCGCAATCAGCCCCAGCATTTT. Amino acid sequence: CASKGGRNQPQHF.

CDR3 sequence: CASSLVGRAYEQYF. CDR3 coding DNA: TGCGCCAGCAGCTTGGTCGGGAGGGCTTACGAGCAGTACTTC. This sequence joins TRBV5-1 and TRBJ2-7; 8 bases line up with TRBD2. This CDR3 spans 14 amino acids. From germline, CDR1 is SGHRS and CDR2 YFSETQ. The trim removed 0 bases at V and 4 bases at J, leaving 3 bases unmatched.

The chain joins TRBV5-4 to TRBJ2-3, with TRBD2 matching 9 bases. Looked up from germline, CDR1 is SGHNT and CDR2 is YYREEE (reference sequence). Germline trimming cut 4 bases from V and 2 bases from J; bases unmatched to any gene: 8. This CDR3 contains 16 residues. CDR3 amino acids: CASSPGGRAATDTQYF. Written as DNA, the CDR3 is TGTGCCAGCAGCCCCGGCGGGAGGGCCGCCACAGATACGCAGTATTTT.

This rearrangement joins TRBV23-1 to TRBJ2-2, with TRBD1 identical over 8 bases. TRBV23-1 is recorded as an ORF, its role being uncertain. J lost 0 bases, V lost 8 bases, and 11 bases had no gene match. The CDR3 spans 17 residues. This CDR3 is CASEMLPGQANTGELFF. CDR3 bases: TGCGCCAGCGAGATGCTTCCGGGACAGGCGAACACCGGGGAGCTGTTTTTT.

This rearrangement joins TRBV19 to TRBJ1-6; 9 positions match TRBD1. J gave up 6 bases and V 5 bases, and 5 bases lay outside the gene matches. There are 15 residues in the CDR3. Germline V gene data show CDR1 as LNHDA and CDR2 as SQIVND (reference sequence). CDR3 sequence reads: CASSAWGQGNSPLHF. DNA for the CDR3: TGTGCCAGTAGTGCCTGGGGACAGGGTAATTCACCCCTCCACTTT.

A single count supports this clone. This chain joins TRBV19 and TRBJ1-6, with D unclear. The germline gives CDR1 LNHDA, CDR2 SQIVND (reference sequence). V was clipped by 2 bases and J by 0 bases, with 11 bases between them. The CDR3 has 17 amino acids. This chain's CDR3 is CASSIIFESSYNSPLHF. The DNA of the CDR3 is TGTGCCAGTAGTATAATCTTCGAGAGCTCCTATAATTCACCCCTCCACTTT.

In the case of this clone: In the same sample, other DNA sequences code for this CDR3. The chain links TRBV5-6 to TRBJ2-2; no clear D. This CDR3 has 15 amino acids. Germline assignment: CDR1 SGHDT and CDR2 YYEEEE. The V end lost 0 bases, the J end lost 0 bases, and 6 bases lay between the germline ends. CDR3 DNA sequence: TGTGCCAGCAGCTTGGGGCACTCGAACACCGGGGAGCTGTTTTTT. Translated, it gives CASSLGHSNTGELFF.

This rearrangement joins TRBV7-3 to TRBJ2-2; 14 nucleotides match TRBD2. Germline CDR1 SGHTA, CDR2 FQGTGA. CDR3 size: 17 residues. With V trimmed by 2 bases and J by 4 bases, 3 bases remained unmatched. The CDR3 DNA reads as TGTGCCAGCAGCTTATTTGGGACTAGCGGGGGCACCGGGGAGCTGTTTTTT. Amino acids: CASSLFGTSGGTGELFF.

The sample holds a few counts of this clone. This chain connects TRBV27 to TRBJ2-2; D may match TRBD1 or TRBD2 (5 bases each). The ends were cut back, 3 bases at V and 0 bases at J, with 14 bases in the middle. Looked up from germline, CDR1 is MNHEY and CDR2 is SMNVEV (reference sequence). This CDR3 region has 17 residues. The CDR3 loop is CASSFGAGPANTGELFF. The CDR3 coding sequence is TGTGCCAGCAGTTTCGGGGCAGGGCCAGCGAACACCGGGGAGCTGTTTTTT.

V is TRBV9 and J is TRBJ1-4; TRBD1 might be the D (5 bases). Germline-derived CDR1 and CDR2 are SGDLS and YYNGEE. V lost 4 bases, J lost 4 bases, and 11 bases lay in between. This CDR3 is built from 14 residues. CDR3 coding DNA: TGTGCCAGCAGCCCGGGACTGATTAATGAAAAACTGTTTTTT. Protein: CASSPGLINEKLFF.

The rearrangement joins TRBV28 to TRBJ1-2; 8 positions match TRBD1. This CDR3 spans 15 amino acids. CDR1 MDHEN and CDR2 SYDVKM come from the germline V gene. J gave up 4 bases and V 8 bases, and 12 bases lay outside the gene matches. The CDR3 region is CASGQGAFVGYGYTF. Here the CDR3 DNA reads TGTGCCAGCGGCCAGGGGGCCTTTGTTGGCTATGGCTACACCTTC.

This CDR3 reads CASSLFRGGSQPQHF. DNA of the CDR3: TGTGCCAGCAGTTTATTTCGGGGAGGGAGTCAGCCCCAGCATTTT. The rearrangement joins TRBV28 to TRBJ1-5; no clear D gene. Trimming cost V 1 base and J 6 bases, with 13 bases left between them. Germline CDR1 reads MDHEN; CDR2 reads SYDVKM. The CDR3 spans 15 residues.

The chain links TRBV9 to TRBJ2-7; 7 bases fit TRBD1. With V trimmed by 4 bases and J by 5 bases, 12 bases remained unmatched. The CDR3 has 15 residues. The germline gives CDR1 SGDLS, CDR2 YYNGEE. CDR3 protein: CASSPTRTGVHEQYF. For the CDR3, the DNA is TGTGCCAGCAGCCCCACCAGGACAGGCGTCCACGAGCAGTACTTC.

This chain uses TRBV2 with TRBJ1-2; D call uncertain. The germline CDR1 and CDR2 sequences are SNHLY and FYNNEI. The CDR3 consists of 15 residues. With 2 bases removed from V and 7 bases from J, the gap between germline ends came to 17 bases. CDR3 sequence (DNA): TGTGCCAGCAGTGAATCTCCGGGGAGGGTAGGTGGCTACACCTTC. Translated: CASSESPGRVGGYTF. Full variable domain (rest looked up from reference TRBV2 and TRBJ1-2): EPEVTQTPSHQVTQMGQEVILRCVPISNHLYFYWYRQILGQKVEFLVSFYNNEISEKSEIFDDQFSVERPDGSNFTLKIRSTKLEDSAMYFCASSESPGRVGGYTFGSGTRLTVV.